This note documents a single TCR beta chain sequence. Antigen: not known. Read data end 3 residues before the CDR3 end; the end is taken from the germline J gene. This table comes from immunoSEQ multiplex PCR, and its TCRdb copy is limited to in-frame clones, with some not included. The sample totals about 30,000 clones. The V end was cut by 4 bases, the J end by 9 bases, with 4 bases between. This CDR3 has 10 amino acids. The V gene's germline CDR1 is SNHLY and CDR2 FYNNEI. This sample is part of a study of T cells in women clearing cervical HPV infection. Study outcomes and limitations: Combining TCR richness with V gene abundances gave approximately 0.8 AUC. TRBV6-7 abundance was lower in cases than controls (around 0.1% versus 0.15%).

The source material was blood buffy coat. The chain combines TRBV2 with TRBJ2-1; no firm D call. This sequence originates from a woman between 18 and 70 years old with a cervical HPV16 infection that either progressed to CIN3+ or cleared (not recorded which). The covered CDR3 bases are TGTGCCAGCAGTGTCGGTGAG. This codes for CASSVGE. The whole CDR3 region reads CASSVGEQFF.